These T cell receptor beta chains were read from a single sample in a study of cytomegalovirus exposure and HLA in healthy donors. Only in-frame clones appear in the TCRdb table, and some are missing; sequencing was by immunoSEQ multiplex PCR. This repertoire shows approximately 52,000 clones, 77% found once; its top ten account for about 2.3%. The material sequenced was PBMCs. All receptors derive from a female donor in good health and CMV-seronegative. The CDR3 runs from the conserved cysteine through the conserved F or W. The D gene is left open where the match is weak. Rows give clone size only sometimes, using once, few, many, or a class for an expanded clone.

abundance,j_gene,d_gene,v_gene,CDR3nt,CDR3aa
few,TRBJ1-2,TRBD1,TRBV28,TGTGCCAGCAGTTACGACAGGGGACGCTATGGCTACACCTTC,CASSYDRGRYGYTF
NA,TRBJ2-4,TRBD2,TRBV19,TGTGCCAGTAGTATCCTTGGGCTAGCGGGAATGGCCAAAAACATTCAGTACTTC,CASSILGLAGMAKNIQYF
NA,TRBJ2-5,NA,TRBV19,TGTGCCAGTAGTATAGGGCGGACTAAGATCCAAGAGACCCAGTACTTC,CASSIGRTKIQETQYF
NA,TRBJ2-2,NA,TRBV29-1,TGCAGCGTTGAAGATGGCGGGGCGAACACCGGGGAGCTGTTTTTT,CSVEDGGANTGELFF
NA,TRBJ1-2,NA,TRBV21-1,TGTGCCAGCACCCTGGGGGGGGGAGGCTACACCTTC,CASTLGGGGYTF
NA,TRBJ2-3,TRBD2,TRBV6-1,TGTGCCAGCAGTGAAGGGCCCGCGGGGGGCAGAGATACGCAGTATTTT,CASSEGPAGGRDTQYF
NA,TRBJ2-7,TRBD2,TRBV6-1,TGTGCCAGCAGTGAAGAAAGCGGGGGGGCCCACGAGCAGTACTTC,CASSEESGGAHEQYF
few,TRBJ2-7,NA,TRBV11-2,TGTGCCAGCACCCAGGGGGGCTACGAGCAGTACTTC,CASTQGGYEQYF
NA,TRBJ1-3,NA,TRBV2,TGTGCCAGCAGTTCAGGGTCTGGAAACACCATATATTTT,CASSSGSGNTIYF
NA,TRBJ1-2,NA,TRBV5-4,TGTGCCAGCAGCTTGTGGGGGGGCACTAACTATGGCTACACCTTC,CASSLWGGTNYGYTF
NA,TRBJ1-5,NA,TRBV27,TGTGCCAGCAGTCCAACGAGGACGGACTATAGCAATCAGCCCCAGCATTTT,CASSPTRTDYSNQPQHF
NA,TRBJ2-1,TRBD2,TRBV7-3,TGTGCCAGCAGCTTATCTAGCGGGGGGGCCGATGGCTACAATGAGCAGTTCTTC,CASSLSSGGADGYNEQFF
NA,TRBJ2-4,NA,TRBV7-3,TGTGCCAGCAGGTCGGAGGGGCCCATTCAGTACTTC,CASRSEGPIQYF
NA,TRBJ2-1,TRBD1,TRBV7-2,TGTGCCAGCAGCCCCGGACAGGGGGCGCATAATGAGCAGTTCTTC,CASSPGQGAHNEQFF
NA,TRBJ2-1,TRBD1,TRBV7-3,TGTGCCAGCAGCTCGGGACAGGGTCGGTTCCACAATGAGCAGTTCTTC,CASSSGQGRFHNEQFF
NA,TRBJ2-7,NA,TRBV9,TGTGCCAGCAGCGTAGACGGAGACAGCCCCTACGAGCAGTACTTC,CASSVDGDSPYEQYF
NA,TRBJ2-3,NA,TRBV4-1,TGCGCCAGCAGCCAAGAAAGGGGGGATACGCAGTATTTT,CASSQERGDTQYF
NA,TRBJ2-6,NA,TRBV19,TGTGCCAGTAGTATTGGTTGGCTTTCCGGGGCCAACGTCCTGACTTTC,CASSIGWLSGANVLTF
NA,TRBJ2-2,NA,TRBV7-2,TGTGCCAGCAGCCTATCGGCTAGCCGGAACACCGGGGAGCTGTTTTTT,CASSLSASRNTGELFF
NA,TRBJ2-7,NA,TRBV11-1,TGTGCCAGCAGCTACGCGGGACGGACCTACGAGCAGTACTTC,CASSYAGRTYEQYF